One and the same sample provided the 13 T cell receptor beta chains below, sequenced in a study of shared T cell receptors in the human thymus. TCRdb keeps only in-frame clones here, not all; method: immunoSEQ multiplex PCR. The sample records some 700,000 clones, 70% to 90% being singletons. The same data also contributed to another study, on human thymus T cells.

Sequencing input: thymocytes. These receptors all come from a girl under three years old with a congenital heart defect.

Only a few counts were recorded for this clone. The chain combines TRBV27 with TRBJ1-5, with 10 bases matching TRBD1. V lost 0 bases to trimming and J lost 7 bases; unmatched junction nucleotides: 15. The CDR3 has 19 amino acids. Germline-derived CDR1 and CDR2 are MNHEY and SMNVEV (reference sequence). The CDR3 loop reads CASSLSGTGADLNGQPQHF. The CDR3 nucleotides read TGTGCCAGCAGTTTATCAGGGACAGGGGCCGATTTAAATGGACAGCCCCAGCATTTT.

The genes are TRBV30 and TRBJ2-3; 10 nucleotides agree with TRBD2. Looked up from germline, CDR1 is GTSNPN and CDR2 is SVGIG (reference sequence). V was clipped by 2 bases and J by 2 bases; unmatched bases: 10. The CDR3 extends over 17 amino acids. The CDR3 reads CAWSIPTSGVITDTQYF. The DNA of the CDR3 is TGTGCCTGGAGTATACCTACTAGCGGGGTCATCACAGATACGCAGTATTTT.

The chain links TRBV2 to TRBJ2-1, with 8 nucleotides matching TRBD2. The CDR3 consists of 15 residues. Germline CDR1 SNHLY, CDR2 FYNNEI. The ends lost 5 bases at V and 5 bases at J; junction bases unmatched: 8. The CDR3 nucleotides are TGTGCCAGCAGTCCCGAGCGGGGGCCAGACAATGAGCAGTTCTTC. Its translation: CASSPERGPDNEQFF.

The chain is built from TRBV9 and TRBJ2-3; 9 nucleotides agree with TRBD2. This CDR3 is built from 20 residues. From germline, CDR1 is SGDLS and CDR2 YYNGEE. V was clipped by 0 bases and J by 3 bases; unmatched bases: 17. The CDR3 bases are TGTGCCAGCAGCGTAGAGGAGGCTAGCGGGAACCAAACTGAGACAGATACGCAGTATTTT. The encoded protein is CASSVEEASGNQTETDTQYF. Supplemented by reference TRBV9 and TRBJ2-3, the full variable domain reads DSGVTQTPKHLITATGQRVTLRCSPRSGDLSVYWYQQSLDQGLQFLIQYYNGEERAKGNILERFSAQQFPDLHSELNLSSLELGDSALYFCASSVEEASGNQTETDTQYFGPGTRLTVL.

V usage is TRBV4-3 and J usage is TRBJ1-2; TRBD1 matches at 9 bases. The CDR3 is made up of 17 amino acids. The germline CDR1 and CDR2 sequences are LGHNA and YSLEER. V lost 5 bases, J lost 1 base, and 11 bases stayed unmatched. CDR3 DNA: TGCGCCAGCAGCGATTGGACAGGGGAGGACTTTAACTATGGCTACACCTTC. Encoded protein: CASSDWTGEDFNYGYTF.

The CDR3 region has the DNA TGTGCCATCAGTGAGTCACTAGCGGGGATAAACATTCAGTACTTC. This gives the protein CAISESLAGINIQYF. V usage is TRBV10-3 and J usage is TRBJ2-4; 10 bases are shared with TRBD2. This CDR3 spans 15 amino acids. J gave up 6 bases and V 0 bases, and 2 bases lay outside the gene matches. The germline V gene has CDR1 ENHRY and CDR2 SYGVKD.

The chain employs TRBV5-8 and TRBJ1-3; D gene ambiguous. The germline CDR1 and CDR2 sequences are SGHTS and YDEGEE. This CDR3 region has 15 residues. Trimming removed 0 bases at V and 2 bases at J, with 9 bases between. CDR3 nucleotide sequence: TGTGCCAGCAGCTTGGGTCATTTTGCTGGAAACACCATATATTTT. Translating gives CASSLGHFAGNTIYF.

This chain links TRBV5-1 with TRBJ2-3; maybe TRBD2 (6 bases). CDR3 length: 16 residues. Germline assignment: CDR1 SGHRS and CDR2 YFSETQ. The germline V and J ends were trimmed by 0 bases and 4 bases, with 15 bases remaining between them. The CDR3 DNA reads TGCGCCAGCAGCTTGGCTACTAGCCCCTTATCAGATACGCAGTATTTT. The encoded protein is CASSLATSPLSDTQYF. Filled out from reference TRBV5-1 and TRBJ2-3, the complete variable domain reads KAGVTQTPRYLIKTRGQQVTLSCSPISGHRSVSWYQQTPGQGLQFLFEYFSETQRNKGNFPGRFSGRQFSNSRSEMNVSTLELGDSALYLCASSLATSPLSDTQYFGPGTRLTVL.

The chain couples TRBV18 to TRBJ2-3, with 9 bases matching TRBD2. Unmatched junction bases numbered 5, after V lost 5 bases and J lost 2 bases. The CDR3 length is 15 residues. The germline V gene encodes CDR1 KGHSH and CDR2 LQKENI. CDR3 nucleotide sequence: TGTGCCAGCTCATGCGGGGGGGCTCACACAGATACGCAGTATTTT. Amino acids: CASSCGGAHTDTQYF. Full variable domain (outside the CDR3, taken from reference TRBV18 and TRBJ2-3): NAGVMQNPRHLVRRRGQEARLRCSPMKGHSHVYWYRQLPEEGLKFMVYLQKENIIDESGMPKERFSAEFPKEGPSILRIQQVVRGDSAAYFCASSCGGAHTDTQYFGPGTRLTVL.

V gene TRBV7-3 combines with J gene TRBJ2-1; a possible D gene is TRBD1 (5 bases). This CDR3 contains 16 residues. The germline V gene encodes CDR1 SGHTA and CDR2 FQGTGA. Trimming cost V 0 bases and J 4 bases, with 13 bases left between them. The CDR3 region is CASSLTGAGRYNEQFF. CDR3 nucleotides: TGTGCCAGCAGCTTAACTGGGGCCGGCAGATACAATGAGCAGTTCTTC.

CDR3 nucleotides: TGCGCCAGCAGCTTGGTGATGGGACAGGCGAACTATGGCTACACCTTC. Protein: CASSLVMGQANYGYTF. The chain carries TRBV5-1 and TRBJ1-2; 8 bases match TRBD1. CDR1 and CDR2 from the germline V gene are SGHRS and YFSETQ. There are 16 residues in the CDR3. The trim removed 0 bases at V and 2 bases at J, leaving 6 bases unmatched.

The V call is TRBV11-2, the J call TRBJ2-7; weak D call: TRBD1 (6 bases). V was cut by 5 bases and J by 2 bases, with 16 bases left in between. The CDR3 runs to 15 residues. CDR1 and CDR2 from the germline V gene are SGHAT and FQNNGV. CDR3 nucleotide sequence: TGTGCCAGCAGCCCCTCCCGACAGGCCCCCTACGAGCAGTACTTC. It yields the protein CASSPSRQAPYEQYF.

The rearrangement links TRBV21-1 to TRBJ1-6. TRBV21-1 is shown as a pseudogene. This CDR3 contains 13 residues. Written as DNA, the CDR3 is TGTGCCAGCATATTACGGTATAATTCACCCCTCCACTTT. Protein product: CASILRYNSPLHF.